This T cell receptor (beta chain) was identified in a study of blood T cell repertoires in COVID-19. Study overall: T cells, B-cell-depleted T cells, or PBMCs supplied cDNA or gDNA.

Seattle-derived patients entered the study during active infection and were followed longitudinally. CDR1 MNHEY and CDR2 SVGAGI come from the germline V gene. CDR3 length equals 14 residues. Trimming removed 5 bases at V and 4 bases at J, with 14 bases between. In the original analysis: Amplification of reference gene primers was used by the study to estimate nucleated cell counts. Profiling relied on immunoSEQ multiplex PCR, and the TCRdb table lists in-frame clones only, not all of them. V and J calls and clone size follow that table, whereas D and trimming were derived from the DNA. The sample records 250,000 to 350,000 clones, 88% being singletons.

V usage is TRBV6-5 and J usage is TRBJ2-5, with a tentative D call TRBD2 (6 bases). This receptor was identified in a woman aged 25 to 39 with COVID-19, enrolled during active disease. The specimen was peripheral blood. The CDR3 nucleotides are TGTGCCAGCAGTCCTAAGACTAGTTCAGAGACCCAGTACTTC. It is translated as CASSPKTSSETQYF.